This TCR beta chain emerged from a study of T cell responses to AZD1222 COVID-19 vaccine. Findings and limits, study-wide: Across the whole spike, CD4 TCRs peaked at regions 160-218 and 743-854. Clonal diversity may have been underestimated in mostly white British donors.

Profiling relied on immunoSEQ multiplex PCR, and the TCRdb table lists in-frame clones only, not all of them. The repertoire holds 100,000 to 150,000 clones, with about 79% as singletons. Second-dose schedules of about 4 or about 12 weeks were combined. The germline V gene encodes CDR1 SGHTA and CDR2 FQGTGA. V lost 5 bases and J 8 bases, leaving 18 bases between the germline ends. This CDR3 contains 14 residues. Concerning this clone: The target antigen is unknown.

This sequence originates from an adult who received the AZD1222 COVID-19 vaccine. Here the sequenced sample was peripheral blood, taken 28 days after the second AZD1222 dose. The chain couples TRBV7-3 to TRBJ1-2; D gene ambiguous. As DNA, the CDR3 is TGTGCCAGCAGCCCGCCGGACCGCCGGGAGGGCTACACCTTC. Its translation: CASSPPDRREGYTF.